A selection of T cell receptor beta chains follows, all from one sample in a study of Ad26.COV2.S vaccination and SARS-CoV-2 variants. Data came from immunoSEQ multiplex PCR; TCRdb stores just in-frame clones and leaves some out. The profile covers 300,000 to 400,000 clones, with around 84% appearing a single time and 2.5% to 3.5% taken by the ten largest. Sequencing was performed on peripheral blood, taken in a trial of Ad26.COV2.S vaccine versus placebo. These receptor sequences come from a person aged 18 to 65 who received the Ad26.COV2.S COVID-19 vaccine or a placebo. The CDR3 runs from the conserved cysteine through the conserved F or W. Fields, in order: clone size, J gene, D gene, V gene, CDR3 DNA, CDR3 protein. D genes are given only for firm matches. Only part of the rows carry a size: once, few, many, or a class if the clone is expanded.

>.|TRBJ2-1|TRBD2|TRBV4-3
TGCGCCAGCAGCCAATCTCTAGCGGGAGGGCCTAGTGAGCAGTTCTTC
CASSQSLAGGPSEQFF
>.|TRBJ2-3|.|TRBV5-6
TGTGCCAGCAGCCCACCCCAGCGCGGAGATACGCAGTATTTT
CASSPPQRGDTQYF
>.|TRBJ2-1|TRBD2|TRBV19
TGTGCCAGTAGTGGTCGACTAGCGGGAGGACTCGACAATGAGCAGTTCTTC
CASSGRLAGGLDNEQFF
>few|TRBJ1-6|.|TRBV7-6
TGTGCCAGCAGCGAACAGGGCTATAATTCACCCCTCCACTTT
CASSEQGYNSPLHF
>.|TRBJ2-2|TRBD2|TRBV6-5
TGTGCCAGCAGTTACGGCGGGGGTGGAAACACCGGGGAGCTGTTTTTT
CASSYGGGGNTGELFF
>.|TRBJ1-5|.|TRBV15
TGTGCCACCAGCAGAGATCTCGTGGAGCCCCAGCATTTT
CATSRDLVEPQHF
>.|TRBJ2-1|TRBD2|TRBV15
TGTGCCACCAGCGAATTAGCGGGAGGTGGAGAGCAGTTCTTC
CATSELAGGGEQFF
>.|TRBJ2-2|TRBD1|TRBV6-2/TRBV6-3
TGTGCCAGCAGTAAAGCGGGACAGGGGGCTGCGTACACCGGGGAGCTGTTTTTT
CASSKAGQGAAYTGELFF
>.|TRBJ1-6|.|TRBV30
TGTGCCTGGAGTGGGGGGAATTCACCCCTCCACTTT
CAWSGGNSPLHF
>.|TRBJ1-1|TRBD1|TRBV5-1
TGCGCCAGCAGCCCGGGACAGAGTAACGTGAACACTGAAGCTTTCTTT
CASSPGQSNVNTEAFF
>.|TRBJ2-7|TRBD1|TRBV20-1
TGCAGTGCGTCAACAGGGGTCGAGCAGTACTTC
CSASTGVEQYF
>.|TRBJ2-5|TRBD2|TRBV5-6
TGTGCCAGCAGCTTCGACCGACTAGCGGGGCAAGAGACCCAGTACTTC
CASSFDRLAGQETQYF
>.|TRBJ1-1|TRBD1|TRBV6-5
TGTGCCAGCAGCCTAGAGGCAGGGGGGAGCACTGAAGCTTTCTTT
CASSLEAGGSTEAFF
>.|TRBJ2-1|.|TRBV10-2
TGCGCCAGCAGTCATGATCAAGGGTACAATGAGCAGTTCTTC
CASSHDQGYNEQFF
>.|TRBJ2-5|.|TRBV6-5
TGTGCCAGCAGTAGGGGATTGGGAGGTAGGGAGACCCAGTACTTC
CASSRGLGGRETQYF
>.|TRBJ1-2|.|TRBV28
TGTGCCAGCAGTTTACCGGCTAGGGAGGGCTACACCTTC
CASSLPAREGYTF
>once|TRBJ2-2|.|TRBV5-4
TGTGCCAGCAGCTTGTGGTCAGGGAGAACCGGGGAGCTGTTTTTT
CASSLWSGRTGELFF
>.|TRBJ1-1|.|TRBV6-5
TGTGCCAGCAGAATAACCCAGGGAGCTGAAGCTTTCTTT
CASRITQGAEAFF
>.|TRBJ1-3|.|TRBV15
TGTGCCACCAGCAGAGAGTCCGCCGGCACCATATATTTT
CATSRESAGTIYF
>.|TRBJ2-3|TRBD1|TRBV29-1
TGCAGCGTACAATACAGGGGTCCAGATACGCAGTATTTT
CSVQYRGPDTQYF
>.|TRBJ2-3|.|TRBV27
TGTGCCAGCAGTTTATGGGGCAGCACAGATACGCAGTATTTT
CASSLWGSTDTQYF
>.|TRBJ2-7|.|TRBV2
TGTGCCAGCCGGGGGACGCACGAGCAGTACTTC
CASRGTHEQYF
>.|TRBJ1-6|TRBD1|TRBV4-3
TGCGCCAGCAGCGATAGGGACAGCCTAAGCTCCTATAATTCACCCCTCCACTTT
CASSDRDSLSSYNSPLHF
>few|TRBJ2-7|TRBD2|TRBV18
TGTGCCAGCTCACCACCTAGCGGGGGCTCCTACGAGCAGTACTTC
CASSPPSGGSYEQYF
>.|TRBJ2-3|.|TRBV3-1/TRBV3-2
TGTGCCAGCAGCCAAGATCTCAGGGGAACGCAGTATTTT
CASSQDLRGTQYF
>.|TRBJ2-4|.|TRBV29-1
TGCAGCGCACCACAGGGAAACATTCAGTACTTC
CSAPQGNIQYF
>.|TRBJ2-2|.|TRBV4-1
TGCGCCAGCAGGCTAGGTGACGTCGGACAGCCGAACACCGGGGAGCTGTTTTTT
CASRLGDVGQPNTGELFF
>.|TRBJ2-4|.|TRBV7-2
TGTGCCAGCAGCTCGCCGACTCCTCGTGGGATTCAGTACTTC
CASSSPTPRGIQYF
>.|TRBJ1-2|TRBD1|TRBV19
TGTGCCAGTAGTCCGGGGTTAGTCACAGGGGGCGCTTATGGCTACACCTTC
CASSPGLVTGGAYGYTF
>.|TRBJ2-6|.|TRBV18
TGTGCCAGCTCACCACTGGGGCGACTCTCTGGGGCCAACGTCCTGACTTTC
CASSPLGRLSGANVLTF
>once|TRBJ2-2|.|TRBV7-2
TGTGCCAGCAGCTTAATCAGGGGCACCGGGGAGCTGTTTTTT
CASSLIRGTGELFF
>.|TRBJ1-5|.|TRBV4-1
TGCGCCAGCAGCCAATTATGGGGGGTCGGTCAGCCCCAGCATTTT
CASSQLWGVGQPQHF
>.|TRBJ1-4|.|TRBV7-9
TGTGCCAGCAGCCATAATTCGGGATTCTCGGGAGAAAAACTGTTTTTT
CASSHNSGFSGEKLFF